This T cell receptor beta chain was recovered during a study of T cells in narcolepsy. General observations from the study: Blood of same and different patients, but not healthy controls, reportedly held recurring autoreactive clonotypes.

Germline CDR1 and CDR2: SGHNT and YYREEE (reference sequence). Trimming cost V 2 bases and J 3 bases, with 12 bases left between them. This CDR3 region has 15 residues. Assay used: immunoSEQ multiplex PCR; TCRdb lists only in-frame clones, some missing. The sample has approximately 730 clones, approximately 30% seen once. About this clone: Its matching antigen is unknown. This likely came from a read error, as a far larger clone is one base away.

This clonotype originated in a human donor with narcolepsy. The specimen was cultured CD8+ T cells from cerebrospinal fluid. This chain connects TRBV5-4 to TRBJ1-3; no firm D call. CDR3 sequence (DNA): TGTGCCAGCAGCTTAGCCCGCGGGGTTGGAAACACCATATATTTT. Its protein product is CASSLARGVGNTIYF.